The entry below describes one TCR beta chain. Its ends do not fully match the called genes, so a read error is possible. Per germline, CDR1 SSHAT and CDR2 FNYEAQ (reference sequence). The CDR3 totals 16 residues. This record comes from a study of blood T cell repertoires in COVID-19. Overall study: Donors in the United States, Italy and Spain gave samples during acute or convalescent COVID-19.

The protocol was immunoSEQ multiplex PCR, while the TCRdb copy is restricted to in-frame clones and leaves out a portion. The sample consists of 95,000 to 110,000 clones, about 89% of them appearing once. Material for sequencing was peripheral blood. The receptor was derived from a woman in her fifties or sixties with acute or convalescent COVID-19. The chain has TRBV7-7 and TRBJ2-5; TRBD1 aligns across 9 bases. The CDR3 bases are TGTGCTAGCAGCTTGGGGACAGGGCCAAGCCAAGAGACCCAGTACTTC. It codes for CASSLGTGPSQETQYF.